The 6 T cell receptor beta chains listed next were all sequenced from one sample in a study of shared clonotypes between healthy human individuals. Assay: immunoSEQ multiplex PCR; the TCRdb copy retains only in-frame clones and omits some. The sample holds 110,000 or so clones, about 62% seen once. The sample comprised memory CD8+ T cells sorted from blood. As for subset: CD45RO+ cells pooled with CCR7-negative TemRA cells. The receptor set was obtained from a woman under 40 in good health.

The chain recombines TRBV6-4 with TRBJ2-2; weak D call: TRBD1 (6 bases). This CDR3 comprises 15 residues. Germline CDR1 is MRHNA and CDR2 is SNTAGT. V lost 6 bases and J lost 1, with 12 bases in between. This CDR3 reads CASRTGQLNTGELFF. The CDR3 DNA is TGTGCCAGCAGGACAGGACAGCTGAACACCGGGGAGCTGTTTTTT.

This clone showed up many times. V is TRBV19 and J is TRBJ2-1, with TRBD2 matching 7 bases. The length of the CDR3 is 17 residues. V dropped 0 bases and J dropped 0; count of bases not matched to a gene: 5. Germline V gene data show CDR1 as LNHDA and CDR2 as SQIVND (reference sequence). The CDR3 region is CASSIDRGVSSYNEQFF. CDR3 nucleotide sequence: TGTGCCAGTAGTATAGATCGGGGGGTGAGCTCCTACAATGAGCAGTTCTTC.

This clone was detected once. The CDR3 region is CATRSRDRGLANTGELFF. The CDR3 DNA follows: TGTGCCACCAGAAGCCGGGACAGGGGGCTCGCGAACACCGGGGAGCTGTTTTTT. The chain recombines TRBV15 with TRBJ2-2; 12 bases line up with TRBD1. Germline trimming cut 6 bases from V and 0 bases from J; bases unmatched to any gene: 8. Germline V gene lookup returns CDR1 LNHNV and CDR2 YYDKDF (reference sequence). This CDR3 comprises 18 residues.

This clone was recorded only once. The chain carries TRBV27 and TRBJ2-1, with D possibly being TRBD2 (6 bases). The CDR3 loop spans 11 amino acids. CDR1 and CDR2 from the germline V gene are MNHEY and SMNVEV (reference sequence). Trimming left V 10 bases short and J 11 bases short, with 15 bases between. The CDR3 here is CATLTGLKQFF. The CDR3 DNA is TGTGCCACACTAACCGGACTAAAGCAGTTCTTC.

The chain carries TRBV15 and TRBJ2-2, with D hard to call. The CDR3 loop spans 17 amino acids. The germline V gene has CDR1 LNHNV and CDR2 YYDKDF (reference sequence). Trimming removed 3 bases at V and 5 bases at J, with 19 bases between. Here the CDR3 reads CATSSRMVLLKTGELFF. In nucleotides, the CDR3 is TGTGCCACCAGCAGTCGTATGGTACTGCTAAAAACCGGGGAGCTGTTTTTT.

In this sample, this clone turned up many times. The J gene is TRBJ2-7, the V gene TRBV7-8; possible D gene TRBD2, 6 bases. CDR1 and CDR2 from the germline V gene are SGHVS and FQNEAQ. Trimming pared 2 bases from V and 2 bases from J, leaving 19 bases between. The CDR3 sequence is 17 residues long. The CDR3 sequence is CASSLPQDDGGTYEQYF. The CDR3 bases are TGTGCCAGCAGCTTACCCCAGGACGACGGGGGAACCTACGAGCAGTACTTC.